The entry that follows covers one TCR beta chain sequence. Antigen specificity is unknown. From germline, CDR1 is SGHRS and CDR2 YFSETQ. V shed 2 bases and J shed 1 base, with 9 bases lying between them. This CDR3 has 15 residues. Amplification used 60 Vbeta primers and 13 Jbeta primers. The assay was immunoSEQ multiplex PCR, and TCRdb's table has in-frame clones only and misses some. This repertoire shows about 190,000 clones, 80% to 90% found once; its top ten account for around 1.2%. This sample is part of a study of cytomegalovirus exposure and HLA in healthy donors. Study information: The Caucasian-associated ancestry cluster contained about four fifths of the approximately 400 genotyped donors. Study outcomes and limitations: In a later analysis, 15,000 to 20,000 TCR beta sequences were associated with HLA alleles at 0.05 false discovery rate.

The sequencing input was PBMCs. The clonotype comes from a man aged 30-40 years in good health and CMV-seronegative. V gene TRBV5-1 combines with J gene TRBJ2-2, with D possibly matching TRBD2 (5 bases). The CDR3, as DNA: TGCGCCAGCAGCTTTGCGGCGGGGAACACCGGGGAGCTGTTTTTT. Translated, it gives CASSFAAGNTGELFF.